In this sample, the clone carrying this T cell receptor (beta chain) turned up a few times. Its specificity is not known. V lost 6 bases, J lost 6 bases, and 8 bases stayed unmatched. This CDR3 comprises 14 residues. This record belongs to a study of blood T cells in healthy people across ages. Study-wide results and limits: Age brought a roughly linear fall in TCR beta diversity measured per million T cells.

A second 7 to 11 cycle PCR used barcoded and J-beta primers. A tag from a template-switch adaptor with 12 random nucleotides marked each cDNA molecule. One entry per CDR3 protein results from TCRdb running MiXCR on the 5' RACE reads. The sample lists 650,000 to 950,000 distinct CDR3 sequences; roughly 44% were seen once. The chain combines TRBV12-3 or TRBV12-4 with TRBJ2-3; the match to TRBD2 covers 8 bases. Source material: blood. The receptor comes from a man aged 60 to 69 in good health. CDR3 sequence reads: CASSDGGVRDTQYF. As DNA, the CDR3 is TGTGCCAGCAGCGACGGGGGGGTGCGGGATACGCAGTATTTT.